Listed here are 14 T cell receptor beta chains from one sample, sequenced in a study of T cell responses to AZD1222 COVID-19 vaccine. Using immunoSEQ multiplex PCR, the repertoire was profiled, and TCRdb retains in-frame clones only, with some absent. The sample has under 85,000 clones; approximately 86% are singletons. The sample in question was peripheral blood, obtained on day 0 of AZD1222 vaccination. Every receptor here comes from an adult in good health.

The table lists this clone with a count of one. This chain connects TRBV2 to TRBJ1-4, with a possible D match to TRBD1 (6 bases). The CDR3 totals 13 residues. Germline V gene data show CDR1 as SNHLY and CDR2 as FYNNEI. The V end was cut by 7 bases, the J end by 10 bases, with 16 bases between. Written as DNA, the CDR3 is TGTGCCAGCACCCGCGACAGAGGGGGAAAACTGTTTTTT. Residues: CASTRDRGGKLFF.

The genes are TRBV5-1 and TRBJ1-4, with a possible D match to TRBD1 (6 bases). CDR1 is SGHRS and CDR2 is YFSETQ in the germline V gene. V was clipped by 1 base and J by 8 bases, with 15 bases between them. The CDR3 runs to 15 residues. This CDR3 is CASSLSPGASEKLFF. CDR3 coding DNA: TGCGCCAGCAGCTTGTCACCGGGGGCCTCAGAAAAACTGTTTTTT. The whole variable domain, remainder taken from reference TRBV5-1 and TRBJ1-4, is KAGVTQTPRYLIKTRGQQVTLSCSPISGHRSVSWYQQTPGQGLQFLFEYFSETQRNKGNFPGRFSGRQFSNSRSEMNVSTLELGDSALYLCASSLSPGASEKLFFGSGTQLSVL.

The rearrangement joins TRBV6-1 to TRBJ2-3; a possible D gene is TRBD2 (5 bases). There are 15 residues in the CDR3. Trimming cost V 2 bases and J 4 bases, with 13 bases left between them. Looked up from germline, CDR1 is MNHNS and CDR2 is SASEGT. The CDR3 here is CASSEQEVGADTQYF. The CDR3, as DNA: TGTGCCAGCAGTGAACAGGAAGTCGGGGCAGATACGCAGTATTTT.

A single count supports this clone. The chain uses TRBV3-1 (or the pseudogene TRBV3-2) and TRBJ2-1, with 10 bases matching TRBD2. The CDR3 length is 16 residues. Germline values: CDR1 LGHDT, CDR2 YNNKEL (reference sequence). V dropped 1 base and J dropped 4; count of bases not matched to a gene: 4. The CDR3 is CASSQGLAGAYNEQFF. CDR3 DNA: TGTGCCAGCAGCCAAGGTCTAGCGGGAGCGTACAATGAGCAGTTCTTC.

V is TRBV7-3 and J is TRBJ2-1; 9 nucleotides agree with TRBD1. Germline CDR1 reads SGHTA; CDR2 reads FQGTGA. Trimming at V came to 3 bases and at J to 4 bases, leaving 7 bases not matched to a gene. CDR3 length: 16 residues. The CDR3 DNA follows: TGTGCCAGCAGCTTTTCCCCGGGACAGGGTTACAATGAGCAGTTCTTC. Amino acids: CASSFSPGQGYNEQFF.

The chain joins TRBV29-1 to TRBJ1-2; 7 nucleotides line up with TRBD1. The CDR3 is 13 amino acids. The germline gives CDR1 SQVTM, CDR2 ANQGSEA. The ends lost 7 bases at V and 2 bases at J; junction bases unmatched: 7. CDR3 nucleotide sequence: TGCAGCGGGGACAGCGGGGAAAACTATGGCTACACCTTC. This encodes CSGDSGENYGYTF.

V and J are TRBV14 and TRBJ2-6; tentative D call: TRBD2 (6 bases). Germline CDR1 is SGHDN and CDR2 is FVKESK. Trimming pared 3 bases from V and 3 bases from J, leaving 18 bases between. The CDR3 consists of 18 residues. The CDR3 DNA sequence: TGTGCCAGCAGCCAGGCCCGCGGGGTGGGGTATGGGGCCAACGTCCTGACTTTC. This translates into CASSQARGVGYGANVLTF.

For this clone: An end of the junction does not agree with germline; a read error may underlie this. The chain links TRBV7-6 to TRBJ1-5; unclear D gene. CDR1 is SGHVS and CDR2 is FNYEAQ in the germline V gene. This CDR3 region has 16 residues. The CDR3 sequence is CASSFGSPYSNQLQHF. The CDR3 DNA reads TGTGCCAGCAGCTTCGGGAGCCCGTATAGCAATCAGCTCCAGCATTTT. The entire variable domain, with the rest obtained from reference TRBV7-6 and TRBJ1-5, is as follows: GAGVSQSPRYKVTKRGQDVALRCDPISGHVSLYWYRQALGQGPEFLTYFNYEAQQDKSGLPNDRFSAERPEGSISTLTIQRTEQRDSAMYRCASSFGSPYSNQLQHFGDGTRLSIL.

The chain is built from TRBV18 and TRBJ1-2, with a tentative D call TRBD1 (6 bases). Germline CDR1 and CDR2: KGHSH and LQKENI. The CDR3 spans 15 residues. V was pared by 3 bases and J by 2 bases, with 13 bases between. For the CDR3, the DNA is TGTGCCAGCTCACCCCCCGAGGGGGGAAACTATGGCTACACCTTC. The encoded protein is CASSPPEGGNYGYTF.

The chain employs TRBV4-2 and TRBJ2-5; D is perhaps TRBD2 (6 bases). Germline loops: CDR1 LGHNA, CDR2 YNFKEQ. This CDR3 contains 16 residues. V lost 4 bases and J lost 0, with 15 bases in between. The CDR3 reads CASSPGGSVDQETQYF. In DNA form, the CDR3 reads TGTGCCAGCAGCCCCGGAGGGAGTGTCGACCAAGAGACCCAGTACTTC.

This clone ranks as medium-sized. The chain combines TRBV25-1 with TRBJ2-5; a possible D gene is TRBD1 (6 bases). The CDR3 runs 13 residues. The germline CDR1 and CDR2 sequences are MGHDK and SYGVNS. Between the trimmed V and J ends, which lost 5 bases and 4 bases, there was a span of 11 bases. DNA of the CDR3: TGTGCCAGCAGTCTTACAGGGCGAGAGACCCAGTACTTC. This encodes CASSLTGRETQYF.

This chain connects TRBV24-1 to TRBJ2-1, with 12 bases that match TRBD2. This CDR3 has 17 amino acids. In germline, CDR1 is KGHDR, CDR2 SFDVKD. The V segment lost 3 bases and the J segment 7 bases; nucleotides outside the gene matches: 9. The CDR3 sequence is CATSDRLTSGSRNEQFF. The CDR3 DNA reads TGTGCCACCAGTGATCGCTTGACTAGCGGGAGTAGGAATGAGCAGTTCTTC.

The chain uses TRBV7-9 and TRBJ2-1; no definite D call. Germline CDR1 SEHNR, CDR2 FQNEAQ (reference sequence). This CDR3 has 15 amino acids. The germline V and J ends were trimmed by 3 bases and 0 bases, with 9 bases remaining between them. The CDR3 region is CASSFRLDSYNEQFF. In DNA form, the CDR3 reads TGTGCCAGCAGCTTCCGACTGGACTCCTACAATGAGCAGTTCTTC.

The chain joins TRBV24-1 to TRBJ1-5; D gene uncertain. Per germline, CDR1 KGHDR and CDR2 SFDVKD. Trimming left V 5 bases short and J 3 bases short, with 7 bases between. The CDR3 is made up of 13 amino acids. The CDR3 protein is CATSGGINQPQHF. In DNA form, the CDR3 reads TGTGCCACCAGTGGCGGGATCAATCAGCCCCAGCATTTT.